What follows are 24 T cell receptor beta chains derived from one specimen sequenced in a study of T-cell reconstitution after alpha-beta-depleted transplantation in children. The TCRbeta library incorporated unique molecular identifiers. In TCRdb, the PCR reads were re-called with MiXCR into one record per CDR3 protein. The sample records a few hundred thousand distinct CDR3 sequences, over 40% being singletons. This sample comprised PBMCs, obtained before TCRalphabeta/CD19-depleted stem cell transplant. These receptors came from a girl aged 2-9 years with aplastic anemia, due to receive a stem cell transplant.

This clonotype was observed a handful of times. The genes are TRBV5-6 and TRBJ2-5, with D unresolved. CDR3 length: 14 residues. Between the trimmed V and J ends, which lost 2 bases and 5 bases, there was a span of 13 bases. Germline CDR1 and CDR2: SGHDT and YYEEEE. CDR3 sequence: CASSLRPTGETQYF. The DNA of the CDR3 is TGTGCCAGCAGCTTACGGCCAACCGGGGAGACCCAGTACTTC. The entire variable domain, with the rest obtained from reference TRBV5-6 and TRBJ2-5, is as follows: DAGVTQSPTHLIKTRGQQVTLRCSPKSGHDTVSWYQQALGQGPQFIFQYYEEEERQRGNFPDRFSGHQFPNYSSELNVNALLLGDSALYLCASSLRPTGETQYFGPGTRLLVL.

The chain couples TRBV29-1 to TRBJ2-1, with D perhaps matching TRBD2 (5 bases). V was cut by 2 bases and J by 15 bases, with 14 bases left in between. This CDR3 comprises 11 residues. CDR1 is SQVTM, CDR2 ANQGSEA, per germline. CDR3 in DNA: TGCAGCGTTGAAATCTCCGGGGTGGGGTTCTTC. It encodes CSVEISGVGFF.

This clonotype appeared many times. The DNA of the CDR3 is TGTGCCAGCAGCCCTATTAGGCGGGACGGGGGTTACGAGCAGTACTTC. The encoded protein is CASSPIRRDGGYEQYF. The V gene is TRBV11-2, the J gene TRBJ2-7; D possibly corresponds to TRBD2 (6 bases). This CDR3 is 16 amino acids long. With 5 bases removed from V and 4 bases from J, the gap between germline ends came to 21 bases. Germline CDR1 SGHAT, CDR2 FQNNGV.

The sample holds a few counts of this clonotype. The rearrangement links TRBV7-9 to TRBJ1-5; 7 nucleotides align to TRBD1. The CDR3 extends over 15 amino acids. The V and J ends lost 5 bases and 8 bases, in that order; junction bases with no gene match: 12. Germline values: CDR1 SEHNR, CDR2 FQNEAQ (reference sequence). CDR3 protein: CASSQKRGGDEPQHF. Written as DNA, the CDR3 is TGTGCCAGCAGCCAAAAACGAGGGGGCGATGAGCCCCAGCATTTT.

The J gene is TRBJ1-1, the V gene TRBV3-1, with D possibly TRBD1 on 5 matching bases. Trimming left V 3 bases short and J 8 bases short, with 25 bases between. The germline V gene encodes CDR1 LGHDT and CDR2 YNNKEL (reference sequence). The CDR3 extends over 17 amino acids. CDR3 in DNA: TGTGCCAGCAGCCATTCCGCCCCGGGGCGAGGAATCGTAGAAGCTTTCTTT. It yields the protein CASSHSAPGRGIVEAFF.

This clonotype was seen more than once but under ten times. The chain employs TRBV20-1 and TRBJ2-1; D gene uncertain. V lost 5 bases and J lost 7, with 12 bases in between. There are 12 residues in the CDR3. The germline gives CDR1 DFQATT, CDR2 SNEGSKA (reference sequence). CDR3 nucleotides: TGCAGTGCTGGGGTCCCTCGGAATGAGCAGTTCTTC. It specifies CSAGVPRNEQFF.

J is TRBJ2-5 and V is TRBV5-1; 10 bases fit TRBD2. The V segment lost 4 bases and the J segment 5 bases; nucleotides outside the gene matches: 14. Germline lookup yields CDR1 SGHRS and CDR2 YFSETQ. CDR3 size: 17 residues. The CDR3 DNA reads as TGCGCCAGCAGCCCCCCGTGGGAAGCGGGAGGGCAGGAGACCCAGTACTTC. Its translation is CASSPPWEAGGQETQYF.

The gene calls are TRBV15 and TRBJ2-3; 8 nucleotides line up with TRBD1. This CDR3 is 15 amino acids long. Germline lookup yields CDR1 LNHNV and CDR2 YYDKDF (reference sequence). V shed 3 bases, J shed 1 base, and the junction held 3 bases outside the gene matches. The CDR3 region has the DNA TGTGCCACCAGCAGGGACAGGGCCCGCACAGATACGCAGTATTTT. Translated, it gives CATSRDRARTDTQYF.

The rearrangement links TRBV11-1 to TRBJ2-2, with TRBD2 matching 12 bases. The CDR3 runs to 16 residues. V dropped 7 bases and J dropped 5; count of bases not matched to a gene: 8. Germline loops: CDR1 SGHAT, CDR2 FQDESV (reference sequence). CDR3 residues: CASTTLGTSGTGELFF. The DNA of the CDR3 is TGTGCCAGCACCACTCTAGGGACTAGCGGGACCGGGGAGCTGTTTTTT.

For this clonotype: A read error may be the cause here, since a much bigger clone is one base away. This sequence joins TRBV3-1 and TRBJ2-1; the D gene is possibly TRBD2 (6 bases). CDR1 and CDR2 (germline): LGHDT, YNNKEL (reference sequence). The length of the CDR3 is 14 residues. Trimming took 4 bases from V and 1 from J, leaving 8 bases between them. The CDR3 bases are TGTGCCAGCAGCCGGGACTTGTCCTACAATGAGCAGTTCTTC. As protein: CASSRDLSYNEQFF.

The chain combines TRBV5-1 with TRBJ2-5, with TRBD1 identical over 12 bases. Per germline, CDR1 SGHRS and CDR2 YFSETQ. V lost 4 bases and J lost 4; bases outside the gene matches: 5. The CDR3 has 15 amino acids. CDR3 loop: CASSTRDRGRETQYF. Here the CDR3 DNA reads TGCGCCAGCAGCACCCGGGACAGGGGGCGAGAGACCCAGTACTTC.

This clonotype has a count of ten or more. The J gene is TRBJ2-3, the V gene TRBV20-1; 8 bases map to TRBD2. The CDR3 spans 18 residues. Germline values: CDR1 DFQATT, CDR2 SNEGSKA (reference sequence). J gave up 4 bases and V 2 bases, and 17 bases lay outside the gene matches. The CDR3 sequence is CSARPFSGRMTQADTQYF. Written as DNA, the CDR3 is TGCAGTGCTAGACCCTTCAGCGGGAGAATGACTCAGGCAGATACGCAGTATTTT.

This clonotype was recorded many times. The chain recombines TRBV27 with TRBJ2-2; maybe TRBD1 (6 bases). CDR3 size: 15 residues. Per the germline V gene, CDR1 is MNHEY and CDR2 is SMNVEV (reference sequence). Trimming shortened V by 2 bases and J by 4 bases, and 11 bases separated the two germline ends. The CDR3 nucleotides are TGTGCCAGCAGTTTAAACAGGGTGGGCACCGGGGAGCTGTTTTTT. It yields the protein CASSLNRVGTGELFF.

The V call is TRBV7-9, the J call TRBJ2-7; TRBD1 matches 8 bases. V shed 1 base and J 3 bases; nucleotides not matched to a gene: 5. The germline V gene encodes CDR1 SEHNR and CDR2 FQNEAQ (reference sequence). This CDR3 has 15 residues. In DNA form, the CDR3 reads TGTGCCAGCAGCTTAGTGACAGGGGCAAACTACGAGCAGTACTTC. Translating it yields CASSLVTGANYEQYF.

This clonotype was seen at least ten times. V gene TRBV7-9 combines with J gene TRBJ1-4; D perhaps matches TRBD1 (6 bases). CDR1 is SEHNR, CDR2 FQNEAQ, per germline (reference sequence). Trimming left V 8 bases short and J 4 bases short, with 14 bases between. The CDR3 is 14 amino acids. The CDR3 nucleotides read TGTGCCAGCCAGAAGGACAGTCTTAATGAAAAACTGTTTTTT. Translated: CASQKDSLNEKLFF. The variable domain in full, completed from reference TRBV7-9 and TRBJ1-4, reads DTGVSQNPRHKITKRGQNVTFRCDPISEHNRLYWYRQTLGQGPEFLTYFQNEAQLEKSRLLSDRFSAERPKGSFSTLEIQRTEQGDSAMYLCASQKDSLNEKLFFGSGTQLSVL.

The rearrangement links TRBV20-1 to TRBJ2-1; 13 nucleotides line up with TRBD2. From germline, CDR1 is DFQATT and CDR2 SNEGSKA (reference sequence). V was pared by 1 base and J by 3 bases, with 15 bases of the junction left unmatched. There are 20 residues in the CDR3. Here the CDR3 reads CSARAPKGRLAGGRYNEQFF. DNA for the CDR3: TGCAGTGCTAGAGCACCGAAGGGGAGACTAGCGGGAGGCCGCTACAATGAGCAGTTCTTC.

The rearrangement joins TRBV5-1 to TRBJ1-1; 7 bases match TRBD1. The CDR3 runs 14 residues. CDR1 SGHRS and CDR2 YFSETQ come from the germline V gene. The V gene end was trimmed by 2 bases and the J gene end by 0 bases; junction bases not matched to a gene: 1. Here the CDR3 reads CASSFGQVNTEAFF. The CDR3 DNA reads TGCGCCAGCAGCTTCGGACAGGTGAACACTGAAGCTTTCTTT. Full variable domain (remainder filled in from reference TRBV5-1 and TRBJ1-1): KAGVTQTPRYLIKTRGQQVTLSCSPISGHRSVSWYQQTPGQGLQFLFEYFSETQRNKGNFPGRFSGRQFSNSRSEMNVSTLELGDSALYLCASSFGQVNTEAFFGQGTRLTVV.

This CDR3 is CSPLLLEQETQYF. CDR3 nucleotide sequence: TGCAGTCCCCTGCTTTTAGAGCAAGAGACCCAGTACTTC. The chain is built from TRBV20-1 and TRBJ2-5, with no clear D. Trimming took off 8 bases at V and 2 bases at J, with 15 bases between the two ends. CDR1 DFQATT and CDR2 SNEGSKA come from the germline V gene (reference sequence). The CDR3 is 13 residues long.

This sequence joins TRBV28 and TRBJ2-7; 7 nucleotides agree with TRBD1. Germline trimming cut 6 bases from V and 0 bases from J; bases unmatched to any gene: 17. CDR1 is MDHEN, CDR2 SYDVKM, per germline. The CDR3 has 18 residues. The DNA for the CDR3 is TGTGCCAGCAGCATCCCATCGACAGGGAAAGTCGGCTCCTACGAGCAGTACTTC. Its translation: CASSIPSTGKVGSYEQYF.

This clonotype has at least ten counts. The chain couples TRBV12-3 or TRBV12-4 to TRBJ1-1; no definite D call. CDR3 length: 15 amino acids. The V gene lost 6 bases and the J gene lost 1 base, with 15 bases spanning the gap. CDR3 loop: CASSRTRAPNTEAFF. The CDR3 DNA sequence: TGTGCCAGCAGCCGAACCCGGGCTCCGAACACTGAAGCTTTCTTT.

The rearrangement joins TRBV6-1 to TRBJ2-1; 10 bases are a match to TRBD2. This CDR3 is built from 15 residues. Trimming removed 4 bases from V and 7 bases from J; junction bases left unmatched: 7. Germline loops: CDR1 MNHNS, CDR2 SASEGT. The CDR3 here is CASSGLAGAINEQFF. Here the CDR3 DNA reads TGTGCCAGCAGTGGTCTAGCGGGAGCTATTAATGAGCAGTTCTTC.

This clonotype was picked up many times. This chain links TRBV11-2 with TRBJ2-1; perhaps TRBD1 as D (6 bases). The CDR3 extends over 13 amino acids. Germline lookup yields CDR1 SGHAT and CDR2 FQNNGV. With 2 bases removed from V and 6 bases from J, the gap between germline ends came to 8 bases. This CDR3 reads CASSLIGGNEQFF. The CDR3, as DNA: TGTGCCAGCAGCTTAATAGGGGGCAATGAGCAGTTCTTC.

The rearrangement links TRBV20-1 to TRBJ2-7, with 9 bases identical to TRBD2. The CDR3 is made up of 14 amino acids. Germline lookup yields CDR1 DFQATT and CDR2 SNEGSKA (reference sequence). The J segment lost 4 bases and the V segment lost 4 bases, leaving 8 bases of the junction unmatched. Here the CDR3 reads CSAKIAGAPYEQYF. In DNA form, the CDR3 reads TGCAGTGCTAAGATAGCGGGGGCCCCTTACGAGCAGTACTTC.

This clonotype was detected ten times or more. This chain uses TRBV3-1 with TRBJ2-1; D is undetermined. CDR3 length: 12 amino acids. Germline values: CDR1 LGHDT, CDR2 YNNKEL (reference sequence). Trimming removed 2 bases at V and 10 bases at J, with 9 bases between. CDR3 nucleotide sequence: TGTGCCAGCAGCCAACTTTACGGGGAGCAGTTCTTC. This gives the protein CASSQLYGEQFF.